This T cell receptor (beta chain) was recovered during a study of T-cell reconstitution after alpha-beta-depleted transplantation in children. Whole-study results and caveats: The authors attributed T-cell counts and diversity one year after transplant mostly to newly produced T cells. Diversity of TCRbeta at day 60 was high in some patients, arising from surviving recipient T cells and thymic progenitors. Reported findings indicate that, about two months after transplant, alpha-beta T cells came from several hundred expanded clones, which were derived from non-depleted graft cells.

CDR1 and CDR2 from the germline V gene are DFQATT and SNEGSKA (reference sequence). The CDR3 runs 16 residues. Germline trimming cut 5 bases from V and 0 bases from J; bases unmatched to any gene: 8. Researchers prepared the TCRbeta library using unique molecular identifiers, the study reports. MiXCR, applied by TCRdb to the PCR reads, yields one record per CDR3 protein. The sample carries fewer than 550,000 distinct CDR3 sequences, about an eighth recorded once. There are a few counts of this clonotype. The target antigen is unknown. This clonotype originated in a female patient between 2 and 15 years old who had a stem cell transplant for aplastic anemia, so the T cells may come from the graft donor. The specimen comprised PBMCs, mostly from graft donor cells, sampled 180 days after TCRalphabeta/CD19-depleted stem cell transplant. The V and J genes are TRBV20-1 and TRBJ2-7, with TRBD1 matching over 12 bases. CDR3 bases: TGCAGTGCTCCCGGGACAGGGGGCGAGTTCTCCTACGAGCAGTACTTC. It encodes CSAPGTGGEFSYEQYF.